These 23 T cell receptor beta chains were all obtained from the same sample, sequenced in a study of blood T cell repertoires in COVID-19 (dated by TCRdb to 2019 to 2021). Libraries were prepared through the immunoSEQ multiplex PCR assay. TCRdb's version of the immuneACCESS table is confined to in-frame rearrangements and falls short of the full clone set. An unresolved V gene accounts for under half of the shortfall where checked; the remainder is of unknown origin. Here the sample has over 300,000 clones; around 90% occur a single time. The ten top clones hold approximately 6.2% of the sample. The material sequenced was peripheral blood. These receptors all stem from a man younger than 35 with active or convalescent COVID-19.

The chain is built from TRBV10-3 and TRBJ1-2; D is possibly TRBD1 (5 bases). Trimming removed 2 bases from V and 3 bases from J, with 10 bases in between. The CDR3 totals 14 residues. Germline V gene sequence: CDR1 ENHRY, CDR2 SYGVKD. This chain's CDR3 is CAISENGGYYGYTF. In DNA, the CDR3 is TGTGCCATCAGTGAGAATGGGGGGTACTATGGCTACACCTTC.

This chain uses TRBV30 with TRBJ1-2; D is unresolved. Germline loops: CDR1 GTSNPN, CDR2 SVGIG (reference sequence). V was cut by 6 bases and J by 4 bases, with 15 bases left in between. CDR3 length: 13 residues. CDR3 residues: CACRTTGSYGYTF. The CDR3 nucleotides are TGTGCCTGCCGGACTACGGGGTCCTATGGCTACACCTTC.

This clone came up a few times. CDR3 DNA sequence: TGTGCCAGCAGCTTAGGACTAGCGGGAGACGGGGAGCTGTTTTTT. Translated: CASSLGLAGDGELFF. The rearrangement links TRBV7-3 to TRBJ2-2; 13 positions match TRBD2. The CDR3 contains 15 residues. Germline V CDR1 and CDR2: SGHTA, FQGTGA. With 2 bases clipped from V and 7 bases from J, the junction kept 1 base outside the gene matches.

The chain recombines TRBV15 with TRBJ2-2; 11 nucleotides align to TRBD2. The CDR3 spans 16 residues. Germline V gene data show CDR1 as LNHNV and CDR2 as YYDKDF (reference sequence). Germline trimming cut 6 bases from V and 1 base from J; bases unmatched to any gene: 4. DNA of the CDR3: TGTGCCACCAGTAGACTAGCGGGAATGAACACCGGGGAGCTGTTTTTT. Translating gives CATSRLAGMNTGELFF. The full variable domain, with the rest looked up from reference TRBV15 and TRBJ2-2, is DAMVIQNPRYQVTQFGKPVTLSCSQTLNHNVMYWYQQKSSQAPKLLFHYYDKDFNNEADTPDNFQSRRPNTSFCFLDIRSPGLGDTAMYLCATSRLAGMNTGELFFGEGSRLTVL.

This clone appeared a single time. The chain joins TRBV27 to TRBJ1-5; 8 bases match TRBD1. J lost 2 bases, V lost 3 bases, and 3 bases had no gene match. Germline V gene lookup returns CDR1 MNHEY and CDR2 SMNVEV (reference sequence). The CDR3 runs to 15 residues. In DNA form, the CDR3 reads TGTGCCAGCAGTTTCTTACAGGGGGGCAATCAGCCCCAGCATTTT. Residues: CASSFLQGGNQPQHF.

CDR3 in amino acids: CASSKRDSINSPLHF. CDR3 DNA: TGTGCCAGCAGCAAACGGGACAGTATAAATTCACCCCTCCACTTT. This rearrangement joins TRBV21-1 to TRBJ1-6; the table names TRBD1, a call not compared with the DNA. TRBV21-1 is shown as a pseudogene. This CDR3 has 15 residues.

This sequence joins TRBV5-1 and TRBJ1-1, with 11 nucleotides matching TRBD1. V lost 6 bases, J lost 3 bases, and 7 bases stayed unmatched. The CDR3 loop spans 15 amino acids. The V gene's germline CDR1 is SGHRS and CDR2 YFSETQ. The CDR3 spells CASNRTGGADTEAFF. In nucleotides, the CDR3 is TGCGCCAGCAACAGGACAGGGGGCGCAGACACTGAAGCTTTCTTT.

The chain joins TRBV21-1 to TRBJ2-1; the tabulated D call, TRBD2, remains unverified against the DNA. TRBV21-1 is shown as a pseudogene. The CDR3 is 15 residues long. The CDR3 here is CASSKSTSGDNEQFF. The CDR3 DNA reads TGTGCCAGCAGCAAATCGACTAGCGGGGATAATGAGCAGTTCTTC.

Turning to this clone: This specimen includes other DNA sequences encoding the same CDR3. This chain connects TRBV27 to TRBJ2-1, with D unresolved. The length of the CDR3 is 11 residues. Germline V gene sequence: CDR1 MNHEY, CDR2 SMNVEV (reference sequence). Trimming took 6 bases from V and 4 from J, leaving 4 bases between them. The CDR3 loop is CASSLYNEQFF. The CDR3 DNA reads as TGTGCCAGCAGCCTTTACAATGAGCAGTTCTTC.

V gene TRBV7-6 combines with J gene TRBJ2-1; TRBD2 agrees at 13 bases. The germline gives CDR1 SGHVS, CDR2 FNYEAQ. The CDR3 covers 15 residues. V gave up 5 bases and J gave up 7 bases; unmatched junction bases: 5. CDR3 nucleotide sequence: TGTGCCAGCAGCCAGACTAGCGGGAGGAGTAATGAGCAGTTCTTC. Translation gives CASSQTSGRSNEQFF.

The chain joins TRBV3-1 (or the pseudogene TRBV3-2) to TRBJ2-5; 12 nucleotides match TRBD2. The CDR3 totals 17 residues. Losses at the gene ends were 0 bases for V and 4 bases for J; bases not matched to a gene: 6. Germline V lookup: CDR1 LGHDT, CDR2 YNNKEL (reference sequence). For the CDR3, the DNA is TGTGCCAGCAGCCAAGATCGACTAGCGGGAGTGGCAGAGACCCAGTACTTC. Translated, it gives CASSQDRLAGVAETQYF.

The V and J genes are TRBV5-6 and TRBJ1-3; weak D call: TRBD1 (6 bases). The germline CDR1 and CDR2 sequences are SGHDT and YYEEEE. CDR3 length: 16 amino acids. V lost 1 base and J 0 bases, leaving 11 bases between the germline ends. For the CDR3, the DNA is TGTGCCAGCAGCTTGCGAGGGACATACTCTGGAAACACCATATATTTT. This sequence encodes CASSLRGTYSGNTIYF. The full variable domain, completed using reference TRBV5-6 and TRBJ1-3, is DAGVTQSPTHLIKTRGQQVTLRCSPKSGHDTVSWYQQALGQGPQFIFQYYEEEERQRGNFPDRFSGHQFPNYSSELNVNALLLGDSALYLCASSLRGTYSGNTIYFGEGSWLTVV.

V and J are TRBV11-3 and TRBJ2-1, with 9 bases fitting TRBD2. CDR3 length: 13 amino acids. V lost 5 bases to trimming and J lost 9 bases; unmatched junction nucleotides: 5. Germline assignment: CDR1 SGHNT and CDR2 YENEEA. CDR3 nucleotide sequence: TGTGCCAGCAGCCTTAGCGGGGGAGGTGAGCAGTTCTTC. It encodes CASSLSGGGEQFF. The full variable domain, in which reference TRBV11-3 and TRBJ2-1 provide the parts outside the CDR3, is EAGVVQSPRYKIIEKKQPVAFWCNPISGHNTLYWYLQNLGQGPELLIRYENEEAVDDSQLPKDRFSAERLKGVDSTLKIQPAELGDSAVYLCASSLSGGGEQFFGPGTRLTVL.

The rearrangement links TRBV7-3 to TRBJ2-7, with D possibly being TRBD1 (6 bases). Germline-derived CDR1 and CDR2 are SGHTA and FQGTGA. CDR3 length: 14 residues. V was cut by 2 bases and J by 7 bases, with 15 bases left in between. CDR3 nucleotide sequence: TGTGCCAGCAGCTTAGGGGCATTCCAGGGGGAGCAGTACTTC. It translates to CASSLGAFQGEQYF.

This chain links TRBV9 with TRBJ2-5, with unresolved D. This CDR3 contains 13 residues. The germline V gene encodes CDR1 SGDLS and CDR2 YYNGEE. Deletions cut 3 bases from V and 1 base from J, with 7 bases between. The CDR3 spells CASSASVQETQYF. Here the CDR3 DNA reads TGTGCCAGCAGCGCCTCCGTCCAAGAGACCCAGTACTTC.

This chain uses TRBV28 with TRBJ1-1, with D possibly matching TRBD1 (6 bases). This CDR3 is 15 amino acids long. Looked up from germline, CDR1 is MDHEN and CDR2 is SYDVKM. Trimming took off 5 bases at V and 5 bases at J, with 18 bases between the two ends. The CDR3 DNA reads as TGTGCCAGCAGTCCACCGACAGGAATGGGGACTGAAGCTTTCTTT. Its translation: CASSPPTGMGTEAFF.

The chain recombines TRBV27 with TRBJ2-7, with D possibly TRBD2 on 7 matching bases. CDR1 MNHEY and CDR2 SMNVEV come from the germline V gene (reference sequence). The CDR3 length is 14 residues. The ends were cut back, 6 bases at V and 2 bases at J, with 14 bases in the middle. Here the CDR3 DNA reads TGTGCCAGCAGCCCCGGGGGGCGAACCTACGAGCAGTACTTC. Protein product: CASSPGGRTYEQYF.

The chain carries TRBV6-2 or TRBV6-3 and TRBJ2-6; D might be TRBD2 (6 bases). Germline-derived CDR1 and CDR2 are MNHEY and SVGEGT. Trimming removed 4 bases from V and 5 bases from J, with 21 bases in between. The CDR3 loop spans 18 amino acids. Here the CDR3 reads CASSSFGTHDLRANVLTF. DNA of the CDR3: TGTGCCAGCAGTTCGTTCGGGACTCACGATCTTAGGGCCAACGTCCTGACTTTC.

The chain employs TRBV12-3 or TRBV12-4 and TRBJ1-2; 8 nucleotides align to TRBD1. The CDR3 contains 12 residues. Trimming took 5 bases from V and 7 from J; bases not matched to a gene: 3. CDR3 sequence: CASSETGAGYTF. CDR3 in DNA: TGTGCCAGCAGTGAGACAGGGGCTGGCTACACCTTC.

This chain joins TRBV11-3 and TRBJ1-4; a possible D gene is TRBD1 (6 bases). The CDR3 is 18 amino acids. From germline, CDR1 is SGHNT and CDR2 YENEEA. Trimming shortened V by 4 bases and J by 4 bases, and 22 bases separated the two germline ends. For the CDR3, the DNA is TGTGCCAGCAGCTCAGCCGCCGGCGCAGGGACAAGTAATGAAAAACTGTTTTTT. Protein: CASSSAAGAGTSNEKLFF.

A single count supports this clone. V is TRBV28 and J is TRBJ2-1; 7 positions agree with TRBD2. V lost 6 bases and J lost 14; bases outside the gene matches: 7. Looked up from germline, CDR1 is MDHEN and CDR2 is SYDVKM. The CDR3 totals 11 residues. The CDR3 loop is CASSRSGREFF. The DNA for the CDR3 is TGTGCCAGCAGCCGTAGCGGGCGGGAGTTCTTC.

This rearrangement joins TRBV2 to TRBJ1-4, with D perhaps TRBD1 (5 bases). Trimming left V 6 bases short and J 8 bases short, with 19 bases between. Germline V lookup: CDR1 SNHLY, CDR2 FYNNEI. This CDR3 comprises 15 residues. This CDR3 is CASSSGGGRGEKLFF. CDR3 bases: TGTGCCAGCAGCTCCGGGGGAGGGAGGGGAGAAAAACTGTTTTTT.

The J gene is TRBJ2-3, the V gene TRBV7-8, with 7 bases fitting TRBD2. The CDR3 loop spans 13 amino acids. The germline V gene has CDR1 SGHVS and CDR2 FQNEAQ. V lost 6 bases and J lost 7; bases outside the gene matches: 7. CDR3 nucleotide sequence: TGTGCCAGCAGGGGGGGGATGGGGCATACGCAGTATTTT. Protein: CASRGGMGHTQYF.